The following is a T cell receptor beta chain sequence with its context. During active infection, Seattle patients enrolled and were then monitored through disease. There are 14 residues in the CDR3. V gave up 6 bases and J gave up 4 bases; unmatched junction bases: 9. Germline V CDR1 and CDR2: MNHEY, SVGAGI. The data originate from a study of blood T cell repertoires in COVID-19. Study information: The samples span acute and convalescent COVID-19 from the United States, Italy and Spain. Sources were T cells, B-cell-depleted T cells, or PBMCs; the material itself was cDNA or gDNA.

Per the authors' pipeline: Scientists estimated how many nucleated cells there were by amplifying reference gene primers. The assay was immunoSEQ multiplex PCR, and TCRdb's table has in-frame clones only and misses some. V, J and clone size derive from that table, while D and trimming were established from the DNA sequence. This sample has 200,000 to 250,000 clones, with approximately 90% found just once. The source of this sequence is a man aged 30 to 39 with COVID-19, enrolled during active disease. The specimen was peripheral blood. The V and J genes are TRBV6-5 and TRBJ2-7; TRBD2 aligns across 7 bases. DNA of the CDR3: TGTGCCAGCAGACCCGCGGGACTACCATACGAGCAGTACTTC. This gives the protein CASRPAGLPYEQYF.